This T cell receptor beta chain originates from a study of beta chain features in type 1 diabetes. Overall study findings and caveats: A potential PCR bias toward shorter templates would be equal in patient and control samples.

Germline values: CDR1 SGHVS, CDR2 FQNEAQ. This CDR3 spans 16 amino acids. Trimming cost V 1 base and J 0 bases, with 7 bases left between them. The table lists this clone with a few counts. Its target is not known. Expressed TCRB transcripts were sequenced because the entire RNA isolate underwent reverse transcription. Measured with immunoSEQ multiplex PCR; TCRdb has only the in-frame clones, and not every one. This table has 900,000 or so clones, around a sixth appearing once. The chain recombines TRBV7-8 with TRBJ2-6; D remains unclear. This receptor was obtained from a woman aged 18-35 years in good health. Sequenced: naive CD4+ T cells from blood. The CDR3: CASSLVVRSGANVLTF. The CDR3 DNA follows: TGTGCCAGCAGCTTAGTGGTCCGCTCTGGGGCCAACGTCCTGACTTTC. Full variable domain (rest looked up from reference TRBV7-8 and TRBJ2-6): GAGVSQSPRYKVAKRGQDVALRCDPISGHVSLFWYQQALGQGPEFLTYFQNEAQLDKSGLPSDRFFAERPEGSVSTLKIQRTQQEDSAVYLCASSLVVRSGANVLTFGAGSRLTVL.